This TCR beta chain originates from a study of cytomegalovirus exposure and HLA in healthy donors. In the study overall: There were 100 million to 130 million unique TCR beta sequences, drawn from 150 million to 200 million T cells, in an earlier analysis.

J lost 7 bases, V lost 4 bases, and 8 bases had no gene match. The CDR3 sequence is 15 residues long. Germline CDR1 and CDR2: SGDLS and YYNGEE. 13 Jbeta primers and 60 Vbeta primers were used for the PCR. Sequencing was performed with immunoSEQ multiplex PCR; in TCRdb, only in-frame clones are kept and a portion is missing. The data hold 160,000 or so clones, with around four fifths observed a single time. The J gene is TRBJ2-7, the V gene TRBV9; 13 nucleotides align to TRBD2. The clonotype comes from a male donor in good health and CMV-seronegative. The specimen sequenced was PBMCs. The CDR3 sequence: CASSPRTSGSGEQYF. Here the CDR3 DNA reads TGTGCCAGCAGCCCCCGGACTAGCGGGAGTGGGGAGCAGTACTTC.